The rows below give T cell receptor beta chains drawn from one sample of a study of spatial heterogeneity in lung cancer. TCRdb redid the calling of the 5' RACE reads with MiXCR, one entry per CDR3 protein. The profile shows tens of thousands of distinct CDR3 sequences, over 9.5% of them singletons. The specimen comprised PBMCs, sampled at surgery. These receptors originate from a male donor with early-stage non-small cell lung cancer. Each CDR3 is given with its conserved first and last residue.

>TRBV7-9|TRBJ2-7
CASSIAQSGYEQYF
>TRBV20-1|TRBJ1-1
CSARVAGRGTEAFF
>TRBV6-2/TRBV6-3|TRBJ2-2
CASRGTGGQANTGELFF
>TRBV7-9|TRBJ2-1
CASNYRGPYNEQFF
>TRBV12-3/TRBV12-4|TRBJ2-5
CASSLRDTKTQYF
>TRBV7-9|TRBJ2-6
CASTPRGVYSGANVLTF
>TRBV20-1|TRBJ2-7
CSASRASGSREQYF
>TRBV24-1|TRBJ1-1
CATRDRGLTEAFF
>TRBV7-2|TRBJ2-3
CASSKDYTDTQYF
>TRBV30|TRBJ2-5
CAWSAVGEETQYF
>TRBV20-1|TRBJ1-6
CSARERGWSPLHF
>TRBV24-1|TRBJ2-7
CATSDLSGGKQYF
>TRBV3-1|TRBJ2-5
CASSQDSLSEETQYF
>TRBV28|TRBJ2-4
CASSRTENIQYF
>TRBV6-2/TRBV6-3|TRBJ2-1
CASGQEGRVSEQFF
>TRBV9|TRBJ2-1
CASSVAPAGGRYNEQFF
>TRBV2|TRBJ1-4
CASRSDRRGEKLFF
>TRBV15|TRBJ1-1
CATSSGEGEAFF
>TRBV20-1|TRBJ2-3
CSAGGVDDTQYF
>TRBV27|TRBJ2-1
CASSSLAGVRNEQFF
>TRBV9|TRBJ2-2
CASSADLYGELFF
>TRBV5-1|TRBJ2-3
CASSPTSGSADTQYF
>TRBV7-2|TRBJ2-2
CASKPGQWDTGELFF
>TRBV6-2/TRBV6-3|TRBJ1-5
CASSYVAGYAWEPQHF
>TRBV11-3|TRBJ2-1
CASSLDLGGSYNEQFF
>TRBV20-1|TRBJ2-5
CSAGSGLRKETQYF
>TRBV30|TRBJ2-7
CAWSSTGTHYEQYF
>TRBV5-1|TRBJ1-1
CASSFTGNTEAFF
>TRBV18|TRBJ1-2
CASSPGGAGYGYTF
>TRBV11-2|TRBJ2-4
CASSLTGIQNIQYF
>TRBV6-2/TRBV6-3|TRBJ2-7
CASRDSYEQYF
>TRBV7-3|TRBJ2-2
CASSPTYRGAGELFF
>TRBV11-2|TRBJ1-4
CASSSGPRLGKLFF
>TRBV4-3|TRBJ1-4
CASSQDLGGEKLFF
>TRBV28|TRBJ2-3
CASPPPGLVDYVDTQYF
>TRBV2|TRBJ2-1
CASKLASGGKRNEQFF
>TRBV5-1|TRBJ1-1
CASSLQGANTEAFF
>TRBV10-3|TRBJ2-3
CAISESREGSQYF
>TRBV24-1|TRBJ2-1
CATSDWTSGSKMYNEQFF
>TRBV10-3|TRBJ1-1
CAIRPGRQNTEAFF
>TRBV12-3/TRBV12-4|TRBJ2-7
CASSLTHQLAYEQYF
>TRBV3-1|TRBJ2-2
CASSHLGNTGELFF
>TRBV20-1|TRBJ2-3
CSAGGLALWDTQYF
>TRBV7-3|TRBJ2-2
CASSPGLGELFF
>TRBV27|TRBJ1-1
CASPDRRRMNTEAFF
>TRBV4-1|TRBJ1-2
CASSQDLTGASYGYTF
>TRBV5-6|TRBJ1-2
CASSIPGQGRNYGYTF
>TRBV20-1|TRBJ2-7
CSAPDRNHEQYF
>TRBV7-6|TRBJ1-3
CASSYGQGLGNTIYF
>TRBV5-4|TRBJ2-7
CASSPRQGSSYEQYF
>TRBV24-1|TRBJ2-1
CATSETGGITYNEQFF
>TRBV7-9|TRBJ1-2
CASSFQGGSGYTF
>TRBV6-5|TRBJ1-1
CASLRTQGGENTEAFF